This T cell receptor (beta chain) was profiled in a study of blood T cell repertoires in COVID-19. Looking at the study overall: Both acute and convalescent COVID-19 samples were obtained from the United States, Italy and Spain.

After removal of 7 bases from V and 9 bases from J, the junction contained 10 bases not matched to a gene. The CDR3 runs to 14 residues. Germline CDR1 MGHDK, CDR2 SYGVNS. Here immunoSEQ multiplex PCR was the method, and the copy in TCRdb shows in-frame clones only, minus some. The sample consists of hundreds of thousands of clones, less than 90% of them appearing once. Material for sequencing was PBMCs or T cells enriched from blood (not recorded which). The chain recombines TRBV25-1 with TRBJ2-1, with TRBD2 identical over 9 bases. The receptor comes from a woman aged 40 to 49 who had recovered from COVID-19. CDR3 DNA: TGTGCCAGCACCGTAGCGGGAGTAAAGGGTGAGCAGTTCTTC. Translating gives CASTVAGVKGEQFF.